These 25 T cell receptor beta chains were all obtained from the same sample, sequenced in a study of shared clonotypes between healthy human individuals. Only in-frame clones appear in the TCRdb table, and some are missing; sequencing was by immunoSEQ multiplex PCR. The sample has around 370,000 clones, 95% to 97% seen once. The sample consisted of memory CD8+ T cells sorted from blood. Specified subset: CD45RO+ cells pooled with CCR7-negative TemRA cells. Source of these receptors: a man aged 25-45 years in good health.

The chain uses TRBV5-1 and TRBJ2-1; D remains ambiguous. The V gene lost 2 bases and the J gene lost 0 bases, with 15 bases spanning the gap. Looked up from germline, CDR1 is SGHRS and CDR2 is YFSETQ. The length of the CDR3 is 17 residues. CDR3 nucleotide sequence: TGCGCCAGCAGCTTCAACAGCCCCCCCAGCTCCTACAATGAGCAGTTCTTC. As protein: CASSFNSPPSSYNEQFF.

The chain joins TRBV2 to TRBJ2-7; D possibly corresponds to TRBD2 (6 bases). The germline gives CDR1 SNHLY, CDR2 FYNNEI. Trimming took off 3 bases at V and 3 bases at J, with 12 bases between the two ends. This CDR3 spans 14 amino acids. The CDR3 is CASSEEVGGYEQYF. The CDR3 nucleotides read TGTGCCAGCAGTGAGGAGGTGGGGGGCTACGAGCAGTACTTC. Together with reference TRBV2 and TRBJ2-7, the CDR3 gives the full variable domain: EPEVTQTPSHQVTQMGQEVILRCVPISNHLYFYWYRQILGQKVEFLVSFYNNEISEKSEIFDDQFSVERPDGSNFTLKIRSTKLEDSAMYFCASSEEVGGYEQYFGPGTRLTVT.

The chain uses TRBV14 and TRBJ2-7; D might be TRBD2 (5 bases). V lost 4 bases and J lost 5, with 6 bases in between. The germline CDR1 and CDR2 sequences are SGHDN and FVKESK. The CDR3 runs to 11 residues. The CDR3 protein is CASSRENEQYF. CDR3 DNA sequence: TGTGCCAGCAGCCGGGAGAACGAGCAGTACTTC.

The CDR3 sequence is CASSFAGGTPSSYEQYF. CDR3 DNA sequence: TGTGCCAGCAGTTTTGCGGGAGGGACACCGAGCTCCTACGAGCAGTACTTC. The rearrangement joins TRBV28 to TRBJ2-7; 9 bases align to TRBD2. The CDR3 runs to 17 residues. Germline assignment: CDR1 MDHEN and CDR2 SYDVKM. V shed 3 bases, J shed 0 bases, and the junction held 9 bases outside the gene matches.

The rearrangement uses TRBV6-5 and TRBJ2-1, with 10 bases aligning to TRBD2. Unmatched junction bases numbered 1, after V lost 5 bases and J lost 0 bases. Per germline, CDR1 MNHEY and CDR2 SVGAGI. The CDR3 covers 15 residues. As DNA, the CDR3 is TGTGCCAGCAGTCTAGCGGGAGCCTCCTACAATGAGCAGTTCTTC. As protein: CASSLAGASYNEQFF.

The chain recombines TRBV18 with TRBJ2-1; 7 bases align to TRBD2. The CDR3 spans 12 residues. After removal of 2 bases from V and 8 bases from J, the junction contained 0 bases not matched to a gene. Germline lookup yields CDR1 KGHSH and CDR2 LQKENI. The CDR3 DNA sequence: TGTGCCAGCTCACCAGGGAGGGATGAGCAGTTCTTC. Amino acids: CASSPGRDEQFF.

The gene calls are TRBV27 and TRBJ1-1; perhaps TRBD1 as D (6 bases). Trimming cost V 0 bases and J 1 base, with 6 bases left between them. Germline lookup yields CDR1 MNHEY and CDR2 SMNVEV (reference sequence). The CDR3 length is 14 residues. As DNA, the CDR3 is TGTGCCAGCAGTTTATCCAGGGGGAACACTGAAGCTTTCTTT. Its translation: CASSLSRGNTEAFF.

V usage is TRBV14 and J usage is TRBJ2-4; 10 nucleotides line up with TRBD1. J lost 1 base, V lost 4 bases, and 4 bases had no gene match. The length of the CDR3 is 16 residues. Germline V CDR1 and CDR2: SGHDN, FVKESK. The CDR3 spells CASSPGQGRAKNIQYF. The CDR3, as DNA: TGTGCCAGCAGCCCGGGACAGGGGAGGGCCAAAAACATTCAGTACTTC.

The V and J genes are TRBV29-1 and TRBJ2-5, with D tentatively TRBD2 (6 bases). This CDR3 spans 15 amino acids. Trimming removed 0 bases from V and 5 bases from J, with 16 bases in between. Per the germline V gene, CDR1 is SQVTM and CDR2 is ANQGSEA. CDR3: CSVEDLAGPLETQYF. CDR3 nucleotide sequence: TGCAGCGTTGAAGATTTGGCGGGACCCTTGGAGACCCAGTACTTC.

The CDR3 DNA reads as TGTGCCAGCGCCTTCACAGGCTCCACAGATACGCAGTATTTT. This codes for CASAFTGSTDTQYF. This rearrangement joins TRBV7-3 to TRBJ2-3, with D possibly matching TRBD1 (5 bases). The germline V gene encodes CDR1 SGHTA and CDR2 FQGTGA. V was clipped by 8 bases and J by 2 bases, with 14 bases between them. This CDR3 has 14 amino acids.

On this clone: Different DNA sequences within this sample yield the same CDR3. The chain links TRBV5-1 to TRBJ2-2; the match to TRBD2 covers 8 bases. The V segment lost 2 bases and the J segment 2 bases; nucleotides outside the gene matches: 2. Germline V gene sequence: CDR1 SGHRS, CDR2 YFSETQ. This CDR3 comprises 15 residues. Written as DNA, the CDR3 is TGCGCCAGCAGCTTAACTAGCGGAAACACCGGGGAGCTGTTTTTT. Protein product: CASSLTSGNTGELFF. Together with reference TRBV5-1 and TRBJ2-2, the CDR3 gives the full variable domain: KAGVTQTPRYLIKTRGQQVTLSCSPISGHRSVSWYQQTPGQGLQFLFEYFSETQRNKGNFPGRFSGRQFSNSRSEMNVSTLELGDSALYLCASSLTSGNTGELFFGEGSRLTVL.

The chain employs TRBV6-1 and TRBJ2-1; TRBD2 agrees at 9 bases. The length of the CDR3 is 16 residues. V shed 2 bases and J 4 bases; nucleotides not matched to a gene: 6. Germline-derived CDR1 and CDR2 are MNHNS and SASEGT. This CDR3 reads CASSETAGGGYNEQFF. CDR3 DNA: TGTGCCAGCAGTGAAACGGCGGGAGGGGGTTACAATGAGCAGTTCTTC.

CDR3 region: CASSQGRTSGSYEQYF. The CDR3 bases are TGTGCCAGCAGCCAAGGTCGGACTAGCGGCTCCTACGAGCAGTACTTC. This rearrangement joins TRBV4-2 to TRBJ2-7, with TRBD2 matching over 10 bases. CDR3 length: 16 amino acids. The V segment lost 1 base and the J segment 0 bases; nucleotides outside the gene matches: 3. The germline gives CDR1 LGHNA, CDR2 YNFKEQ.

The CDR3 DNA follows: TGCGCCAGCAGCCCGGTACACAATGAGCAGTTCTTC. Its translation: CASSPVHNEQFF. The V gene is TRBV5-1, the J gene TRBJ2-1, with D unresolved. V lost 4 bases and J lost 5, with 7 bases in between. Germline values: CDR1 SGHRS, CDR2 YFSETQ. This CDR3 contains 12 residues.

V is TRBV5-1 and J is TRBJ1-3; no definite D call. CDR3 size: 15 residues. The germline V and J ends were trimmed by 0 bases and 0 bases, with 7 bases remaining between them. Germline assignment: CDR1 SGHRS and CDR2 YFSETQ. CDR3 in amino acids: CASSLDTFSGNTIYF. The CDR3 bases are TGCGCCAGCAGCTTGGACACTTTCTCTGGAAACACCATATATTTT.

The chain combines TRBV11-2 with TRBJ2-3, with TRBD1 matching 9 bases. This CDR3 contains 15 residues. The germline V gene has CDR1 SGHAT and CDR2 FQNNGV. With V trimmed by 8 bases and J by 0 bases, 6 bases remained unmatched. This chain's CDR3 is CASCKTGGSTDTQYF. CDR3 sequence (DNA): TGTGCCAGCTGCAAGACAGGGGGTAGCACAGATACGCAGTATTTT.

The CDR3 region has the DNA TGTGCCATCAGGATCCAGGGAGGGGGCCAAGAGACCCAGTACTTC. It yields the protein CAIRIQGGGQETQYF. The V gene is TRBV10-3, the J gene TRBJ2-5; D might be TRBD2 (7 bases). CDR3 size: 15 residues. The V gene's germline CDR1 is ENHRY and CDR2 SYGVKD. With 6 bases removed from V and 1 base from J, the gap between germline ends came to 15 bases.

This clone was counted once. The gene calls are TRBV11-2 and TRBJ2-5; no clear D. The V end lost 2 bases, the J end lost 4 bases, and 5 bases lay between the germline ends. From germline, CDR1 is SGHAT and CDR2 FQNNGV. CDR3 size: 12 residues. As DNA, the CDR3 is TGTGCCAGCAGCTTACTACCAGAGACCCAGTACTTC. Translation gives CASSLLPETQYF.

The V and J genes are TRBV11-2 and TRBJ2-1, with TRBD2 matching over 10 bases. V shed 0 bases and J 2 bases; nucleotides not matched to a gene: 7. Germline CDR1 is SGHAT and CDR2 is FQNNGV. The CDR3 loop spans 18 amino acids. CDR3 coding DNA: TGTGCCAGCAGCTTAGATCCTGCCGGACTAGCGGCCTACAATGAGCAGTTCTTC. It codes for CASSLDPAGLAAYNEQFF.

This CDR3 is CSARLGKTQYF. The CDR3 DNA reads TGCAGTGCTAGACTAGGGAAGACCCAGTACTTC. This chain links TRBV20-1 with TRBJ2-5; D is ambiguous. This CDR3 is built from 11 residues. V was clipped by 2 bases and J by 6 bases, with 7 bases between them. CDR1 and CDR2 from the germline V gene are DFQATT and SNEGSKA (reference sequence).

The chain is built from TRBV28 and TRBJ2-3, with D perhaps matching TRBD2 (5 bases). The CDR3 covers 14 residues. Trimming pared 5 bases from V and 5 bases from J, leaving 14 bases between. Germline CDR1 is MDHEN and CDR2 is SYDVKM. The CDR3 loop reads CASSRPGSGDTQYF. CDR3 nucleotides: TGTGCCAGCAGTCGGCCGGGATCGGGAGATACGCAGTATTTT.

Points on this clone: One end of the junction is discordant with germline, which a read error may explain. Here the CDR3 reads CASSLEAPTQERTGELFF. CDR3 coding DNA: TGTGCTAGCAGCTTAGAGGCCCCTACCCAAGAACGCACCGGGGAGCTGTTTTTT. V is TRBV7-7 and J is TRBJ2-2; D not certain. The CDR3 totals 18 residues. Germline V gene sequence: CDR1 SSHAT, CDR2 FNYEAQ (reference sequence).

V gene TRBV7-3 combines with J gene TRBJ2-5; 7 nucleotides align to TRBD2. Germline loops: CDR1 SGHTA, CDR2 FQGTGA. The V and J ends lost 2 bases and 4 bases, in that order; junction bases with no gene match: 4. This CDR3 spans 14 amino acids. The CDR3 DNA follows: TGTGCCAGCAGCTTATCGCGGGAGTCAGAGACCCAGTACTTC. As protein: CASSLSRESETQYF.

The chain is built from TRBV2 and TRBJ2-2; a possible D gene is TRBD1 (6 bases). This CDR3 has 15 amino acids. V was shortened by 5 bases and J by 0 bases, with 10 bases between the two germline ends. Germline-derived CDR1 and CDR2 are SNHLY and FYNNEI. This CDR3 is CASSFTGSNTGELFF. CDR3 coding DNA: TGTGCCAGCAGTTTCACAGGGTCGAACACCGGGGAGCTGTTTTTT.

This chain links TRBV6-5 with TRBJ2-7; D is unresolved. The CDR3 is 13 residues long. V lost 2 bases and J 5 bases, leaving 10 bases between the germline ends. Germline CDR1 MNHEY, CDR2 SVGAGI. The DNA of the CDR3 is TGTGCCAGCAGTTACCAGGCATTCGACGAGCAGTACTTC. Translating it yields CASSYQAFDEQYF.